Sequencing of this T cell receptor (beta chain) was carried out in a study of Ad26.COV2.S vaccination and SARS-CoV-2 variants. Trimming removed 3 bases at V and 4 bases at J, with 4 bases between. CDR1 is MNHEY, CDR2 SMNVEV, per germline (reference sequence). The CDR3 consists of 11 residues. This sample's treatment: roughly 19 received Ad26.COV2.S at low or high dose, single or two shots; five or six received placebo; per-sample allocation not given. Each sample was drawn 63 days after the first injection (of vaccine or placebo). Assay: immunoSEQ multiplex PCR; the TCRdb copy retains only in-frame clones and omits some. The sample shows approximately 480,000 clones, about 83% of them seen only once. Details on this clone: This sample also contains other DNA sequences that code for the same CDR3.

The sequenced sample was peripheral blood, obtained in a trial of Ad26.COV2.S vaccine versus placebo. The V gene is TRBV27, the J gene TRBJ2-7; no firm D call. The clonotype comes from a person aged 18-60 years who received the Ad26.COV2.S COVID-19 vaccine or a placebo. CDR3 residues: CASSFGYEQYF. CDR3 sequence (DNA): TGTGCCAGCAGTTTCGGTTACGAGCAGTACTTC.